The present TCR beta chain was sequenced within a study of chemoradiotherapy in HPV16-positive cancers. Regarding the study as a whole: Candidate HPV-specific clones and E7-related TCR motifs grew in tumor during treatment. The functional HPV-specific definition rests on just a couple of HPV16-positive patients. In HPV16-positive patients, HPV-responsive T-cell expansion tracked better recurrence-free survival.

After removal of 3 bases from V and 1 base from J, the junction contained 3 bases not matched to a gene. The CDR3 runs to 16 residues. Germline V gene sequence: CDR1 MDHEN, CDR2 SYDVKM. Some clones are missing from TCRdb's copy, which holds only in-frame ones; the method was immunoSEQ multiplex PCR. The sample has some 9,800 clones; roughly four fifths are singletons. Details on this clone: Its antigen is undetermined.

The J gene is TRBJ1-5, the V gene TRBV28; 10 bases map to TRBD1. This sequence originates from a human donor with HPV-associated anogenital cancer. This material consisted of tumor tissue, taken from a patient who underwent chemoradiotherapy. CDR3 residues: CASSLGTGESNQPQHF. The CDR3 DNA sequence: TGTGCCAGCAGTTTGGGGACAGGGGAGAGCAATCAGCCCCAGCATTTT.